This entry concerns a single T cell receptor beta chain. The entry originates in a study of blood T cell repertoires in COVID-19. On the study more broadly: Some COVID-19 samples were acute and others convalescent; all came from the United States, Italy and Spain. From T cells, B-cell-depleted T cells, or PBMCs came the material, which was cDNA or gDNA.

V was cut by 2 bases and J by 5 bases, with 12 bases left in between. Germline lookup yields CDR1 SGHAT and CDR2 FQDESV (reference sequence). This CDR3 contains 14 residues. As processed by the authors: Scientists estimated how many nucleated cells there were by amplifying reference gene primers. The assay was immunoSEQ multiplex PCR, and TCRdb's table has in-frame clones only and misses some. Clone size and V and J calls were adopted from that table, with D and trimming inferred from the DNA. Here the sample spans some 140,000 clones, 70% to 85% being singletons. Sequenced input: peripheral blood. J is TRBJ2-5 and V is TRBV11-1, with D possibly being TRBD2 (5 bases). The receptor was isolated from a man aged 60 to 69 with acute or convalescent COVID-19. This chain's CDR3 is CASSLPGLMETQYF. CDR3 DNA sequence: TGTGCCAGCAGCTTACCTGGACTCATGGAGACCCAGTACTTC. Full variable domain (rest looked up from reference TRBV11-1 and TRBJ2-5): EAEVAQSPRYKITEKSQAVAFWCDPISGHATLYWYRQILGQGPELLVQFQDESVVDDSQLPKDRFSAERLKGVDSTLKIQPAELGDSAMYLCASSLPGLMETQYFGPGTRLLVL.